Listed here are 28 T cell receptor beta chains from one sample, sequenced in a study of molecular identifiers for immune sequencing clone quantification (dated by TCRdb to 2017 to 2018). The library came from PCR. The listed sequencing device is NextSeq 500. In-frame beta chains were kept once TCRdb had trimmed the public reads at Q25 with fastp and called clones with MiXCR. Here each entry gathers all rows of one CDR3 protein and keeps the most common genes and DNA. The sample yields about 97,000 distinct CDR3 sequences; more than 20% were counted once. The top ten hold approximately 0.91% of the sample. Sequenced: naive CD8+ T cells from blood, with Jurkat cell RNA spiked in. The sample's cell subset or site label, decoded: FACS-sorted CD8+CD4-CCR7+CD45RA+ naive T cells. These receptor sequences come from a human donor in good health. Some libraries in this study had Jurkat cell RNA spiked in.

About this clonotype: One base away lies a much larger clone, so this may be a sequencing read error. The rearrangement uses TRBV6-5 and TRBJ2-7; TRBD1 aligns across 7 bases. This CDR3 contains 13 residues. V was pared by 5 bases and J by 6 bases, with 7 bases of the junction left unmatched. The V gene's germline CDR1 is MNHEY and CDR2 SVGAGI. CDR3 sequence (DNA): TGTGCCAGCAGTAAAGGAACAGGGGCCGAGCAGTACTTC. Amino acids: CASSKGTGAEQYF.

This clonotype was found a few times. The genes are TRBV5-1 and TRBJ1-2; 10 bases map to TRBD1. Per germline, CDR1 SGHRS and CDR2 YFSETQ. This CDR3 comprises 15 residues. J gave up 5 bases and V 0 bases, and 4 bases lay outside the gene matches. The CDR3 DNA is TGCGCCAGCAGCTTGGGACAGGGGGCGTTGTATGGCTACACCTTC. This encodes CASSLGQGALYGYTF.

A few counts support this clonotype. V is TRBV27 and J is TRBJ2-3; D is possibly TRBD1 (7 bases). The CDR3 spans 22 residues. V shed 6 bases and J shed 3 bases, with 37 bases lying between them. CDR1 MNHEY and CDR2 SMNVEV come from the germline V gene (reference sequence). In DNA, the CDR3 is TGTGCCAGCAGACCATTGTGGGCGATGCAATCGCGGGACAGTGCCCTAACAGATACGCAGTATTTT. The encoded protein is CASRPLWAMQSRDSALTDTQYF.

This clonotype was seen ten or more times. The chain is built from TRBV19 and TRBJ2-6; the D is unclear. Trimming removed 2 bases from V and 0 bases from J, with 14 bases in between. Germline CDR1 is LNHDA and CDR2 is SQIVND (reference sequence). The length of the CDR3 is 18 residues. In DNA form, the CDR3 reads TGTGCCAGTAGTATAACTGGCGGACGAACCTCTGGGGCCAACGTCCTGACTTTC. As protein: CASSITGGRTSGANVLTF.

In this sample, this clonotype turned up a few times. The chain combines TRBV7-9 with TRBJ1-4; perhaps TRBD1 as D (5 bases). With 3 bases removed from V and 7 bases from J, the gap between germline ends came to 12 bases. Germline V gene lookup returns CDR1 SEHNR and CDR2 FQNEAQ (reference sequence). This CDR3 is built from 14 residues. CDR3 protein: CASSFGARGEKLFF. The CDR3 bases are TGTGCCAGCAGCTTTGGGGCGCGGGGTGAAAAACTGTTTTTT.

The chain joins TRBV29-1 to TRBJ2-4; D perhaps matches TRBD1 (5 bases). Trimming stripped 7 bases from V and 11 bases from J, with 21 bases between. The CDR3 totals 13 residues. The germline gives CDR1 SQVTM, CDR2 ANQGSEA. CDR3 residues: CSAWGSNGNVQYF. In nucleotides, the CDR3 is TGCAGCGCATGGGGCTCGAATGGGAACGTTCAGTACTTC. The full variable domain, in which reference TRBV29-1 and TRBJ2-4 provide the parts outside the CDR3, is SAVISQKPSRDICQRGTSLTIQCQVDSQVTMMFWYRQQPGQSLTLIATANQGSEATYESGFVIDKFPISRPNLTFSTLTVSNMSPEDSSIYLCSAWGSNGNVQYFGAGTRLSVL.

This chain uses TRBV24-1 with TRBJ2-3; D gene uncertain. V lost 3 bases to trimming and J lost 0 bases, with 9 bases between them. CDR1 and CDR2 (germline): KGHDR, SFDVKD. This CDR3 comprises 15 residues. DNA of the CDR3: TGTGCCACCAGTGATCGTCGGGTTAGCACAGATACGCAGTATTTT. Its translation: CATSDRRVSTDTQYF.

A note on this clonotype: A much larger clone lies one base from this, so it may be a read error. This sequence joins TRBV25-1 and TRBJ2-5; weak D call: TRBD2 (5 bases). The CDR3 totals 14 residues. CDR1 and CDR2 from the germline V gene are MGHDK and SYGVNS. CDR3 sequence reads: CASGPPGLQEPQYF. The CDR3 DNA reads as TGTGCCAGCGGTCCCCCCGGACTCCAAGAGCCCCAGTACTTC.

This clonotype was seen many times. V gene TRBV7-6 combines with J gene TRBJ2-7; 9 bases map to TRBD1. This CDR3 is built from 15 residues. J gave up 0 bases and V 5 bases, and 5 bases lay outside the gene matches. Looked up from germline, CDR1 is SGHVS and CDR2 is FNYEAQ. The CDR3 sequence is CASSPQGAVSYEQYF. In nucleotides, the CDR3 is TGTGCCAGCAGCCCACAGGGGGCCGTCTCCTACGAGCAGTACTTC.

In regard to this clonotype: Sequence at one end of the junction differs from germline and may be a read error. The V call is TRBV6-5, the J call TRBJ2-7; weak D call: TRBD2 (6 bases). Per germline, CDR1 MNHEY and CDR2 SVGAGI. The CDR3 runs 16 residues. CDR3: CASSNTFAGSPYAQYF. CDR3 bases: TGTGCCAGCAGTAACACCTTTGCCGGGAGCCCCTACGCGCAGTACTTC.

CDR3 in amino acids: CSARPDEQFF. The CDR3 nucleotides are TGCAGTGCTAGACCGGATGAGCAGTTCTTC. The chain employs TRBV20-1 and TRBJ2-1; D is ambiguous. The length of the CDR3 is 10 residues. Germline V CDR1 and CDR2: DFQATT, SNEGSKA (reference sequence). V gave up 2 bases and J gave up 8 bases, with 4 bases separating them.

About this clonotype itself: This may stem from a read error, because a much larger clone lies one nucleotide away. This sequence joins TRBV4-1 and TRBJ2-2; D perhaps matches TRBD2 (5 bases). This CDR3 spans 14 amino acids. The germline CDR1 and CDR2 sequences are MGHRA and YSYEKL. CDR3 loop: CASSLALFTGEQFF. CDR3 coding DNA: TGCGCCAGCAGCCTAGCGCTATTCACCGGGGAGCAGTTTTTT.

This clonotype was seen only a few times. Since a much larger clone is just one base distant, this may be a read error. The chain joins TRBV7-2 to TRBJ1-1, with D maybe TRBD1 (5 bases). The CDR3 spans 15 residues. CDR1 is SGHTA, CDR2 FQGNSA, per germline. The V and J ends lost 1 base and 4 bases respectively, with 13 bases between them. The CDR3 loop is CASSLVEGGGTEAFF. For the CDR3, the DNA is TGTGCCAGCAGCTTAGTTGAGGGCGGGGGCACTGAAGCTTTCTTT.

Points on this clonotype: Given a much more abundant clone one base away, this may be a read error. The rearrangement uses TRBV2 and TRBJ2-5; 10 bases fit TRBD2. The CDR3 loop spans 14 amino acids. With 5 bases clipped from V and 4 bases from J, the junction kept 4 bases outside the gene matches. Germline loops: CDR1 SNHLY, CDR2 FYNNEI. CDR3 DNA: TGTGCCAGCAGTAAACTAGCGGGGAGAGAGACCCAGTACTTC. Protein sequence: CASSKLAGRETQYF.

In this sample, this clonotype turned up many times. The V gene is TRBV6-2 or TRBV6-3, the J gene TRBJ2-7; perhaps TRBD2 as D (6 bases). With 6 bases removed from V and 3 bases from J, the gap between germline ends came to 18 bases. Germline CDR1 reads MNHEY; CDR2 reads SVGEGT. CDR3 length: 15 residues. CDR3 DNA: TGTGCCAGCAGACCCGAGGGACTGCATAACTACGAGCAGTACTTC. This gives the protein CASRPEGLHNYEQYF.

This clonotype was detected ten times or more. The rearrangement uses TRBV15 and TRBJ2-5; D ambiguous. Trimming cost V 10 bases and J 1 base, with 13 bases left between them. The CDR3 covers 13 residues. CDR1 and CDR2 (germline): LNHNV, YYDKDF (reference sequence). CDR3 amino acids: CANALDLQETQYF. CDR3 nucleotide sequence: TGTGCCAACGCCCTTGACCTCCAAGAGACCCAGTACTTC.

The sample holds many counts of this clonotype. CDR3 DNA sequence: TGTGCCAGCAGCGGGGGACTAGCGGGAGACTACGAGCAGTACTTC. This translates into CASSGGLAGDYEQYF. V gene TRBV9 combines with J gene TRBJ2-7, with 14 bases matching TRBD2. The germline gives CDR1 SGDLS, CDR2 YYNGEE. Germline trimming cut 3 bases from V and 3 bases from J; bases unmatched to any gene: 2. The CDR3 is made up of 15 amino acids.

A remark on this clonotype: A clone one base away is much larger, so this may be a read error. The rearrangement links TRBV19 to TRBJ2-5; unclear D gene. The CDR3 consists of 15 residues. The germline CDR1 and CDR2 sequences are LNHDA and SQIVND (reference sequence). CDR3 nucleotide sequence: TGTGCCAGTAGGACGAGCTCTCCGGATCAAGAGGCCCAGTACTTC. Translation: CASRTSSPDQEAQYF.

In this sample, this clonotype turned up many times. The CDR3 region is CASSQETSVWTGELFF. As DNA, the CDR3 is TGTGCCAGCAGCCAAGAAACTAGCGTTTGGACCGGGGAGCTGTTTTTT. The genes are TRBV3-1 and TRBJ2-2; TRBD2 agrees at 7 bases. Per the germline V gene, CDR1 is LGHDT and CDR2 is YNNKEL (reference sequence). J lost 5 bases, V lost 0 bases, and 6 bases had no gene match. The CDR3 consists of 16 residues.

V and J are TRBV29-1 and TRBJ1-1; D call uncertain. V lost 2 bases, J lost 6 bases, and 10 bases lay in between. The CDR3 consists of 12 residues. From germline, CDR1 is SQVTM and CDR2 ANQGSEA. The CDR3 here is CSVELAQAEAFF. The CDR3 nucleotides are TGCAGCGTTGAATTAGCGCAAGCTGAAGCTTTCTTT.

This clonotype was seen ten or more times. The chain carries TRBV20-1 and TRBJ2-3; no clear D. The length of the CDR3 is 12 residues. V was trimmed by 5 bases and J by 3 bases, leaving 9 bases between them. Germline CDR1 DFQATT, CDR2 SNEGSKA (reference sequence). The CDR3 DNA follows: TGCAGTGCTCCCGCTCTGACAGATACGCAGTATTTT. This translates into CSAPALTDTQYF.

This clonotype showed up many times. The chain combines TRBV5-8 with TRBJ2-7, with unresolved D. The V gene lost 4 bases and the J gene lost 0 bases, with 11 bases spanning the gap. CDR1 and CDR2 (germline): SGHTS, YDEGEE. CDR3 length: 14 amino acids. The CDR3 region is CASSPVGFSYEQYF. In DNA form, the CDR3 reads TGTGCCAGCAGCCCGGTGGGCTTCTCCTACGAGCAGTACTTC.

This clonotype was seen ten or more times. The chain has TRBV5-5 and TRBJ2-7, with 7 bases matching TRBD2. The CDR3 is 17 amino acids. The germline V gene has CDR1 SGHKS and CDR2 YYEKEE (reference sequence). After removal of 0 bases from V and 4 bases from J, the junction contained 13 bases not matched to a gene. The CDR3 nucleotides are TGTGCCAGCAGCTTGGACGGTTTGGGGGAGGGTTGGTACGAGCAGTACTTC. It codes for CASSLDGLGEGWYEQYF.

The sample holds one count of this clonotype. A much larger clone lies one base from this, so it may be a read error. The rearrangement links TRBV2 to TRBJ2-5; 9 positions agree with TRBD2. The germline CDR1 and CDR2 sequences are SNHLY and FYNNEI. CDR3 length equals 21 residues. CDR3 nucleotides: TGTGGCAGCAGTGAAGCTTTTGGGGGGGCTAGCGGGGTGTTCCTCCAAGAGACCCAGTACTTC. It is translated as CGSSEAFGGASGVFLQETQYF.

A remark on this clonotype: A single base separates this from a much larger clone, so it may be a read error. The gene calls are TRBV27 and TRBJ2-7, with D tentatively TRBD1 (5 bases). CDR3 length: 12 residues. Germline V CDR1 and CDR2: MNHEY, SMNVEV (reference sequence). DNA of the CDR3: TGTGCCAGCAGTTTAAGGGGCCACGAGCGGTACTTC. Its protein product is CASSLRGHERYF.

The table lists this clonotype with many counts. The chain couples TRBV7-9 to TRBJ2-3, with 11 nucleotides matching TRBD2. This CDR3 has 15 amino acids. Trimming at V came to 5 bases and at J to 1 base, leaving 2 bases not matched to a gene. The germline CDR1 and CDR2 sequences are SEHNR and FQNEAQ (reference sequence). CDR3 loop: CASSPLAGGTDTQYF. As DNA, the CDR3 is TGTGCCAGCAGCCCACTAGCGGGGGGCACAGATACGCAGTATTTT.

This clonotype occurred many times. The chain is built from TRBV27 and TRBJ1-1; 9 bases fit TRBD1. J lost 3 bases, V lost 5 bases, and 7 bases had no gene match. Germline V CDR1 and CDR2: MNHEY, SMNVEV (reference sequence). The length of the CDR3 is 15 residues. The chain's CDR3 is CASSPIQGADTEAFF. CDR3 nucleotide sequence: TGTGCCAGCAGTCCCATACAGGGGGCGGACACTGAAGCTTTCTTT.

The V and J genes are TRBV12-3 or TRBV12-4 and TRBJ1-2; D perhaps matches TRBD1 (5 bases). Trimming shortened V by 3 bases and J by 4 bases, and 12 bases separated the two germline ends. The CDR3 sequence is 14 residues long. CDR3 nucleotides: TGTGCCAGCAGTTTCGAGGGGAGTGGCTATGGCTACACCTTC. Protein product: CASSFEGSGYGYTF.